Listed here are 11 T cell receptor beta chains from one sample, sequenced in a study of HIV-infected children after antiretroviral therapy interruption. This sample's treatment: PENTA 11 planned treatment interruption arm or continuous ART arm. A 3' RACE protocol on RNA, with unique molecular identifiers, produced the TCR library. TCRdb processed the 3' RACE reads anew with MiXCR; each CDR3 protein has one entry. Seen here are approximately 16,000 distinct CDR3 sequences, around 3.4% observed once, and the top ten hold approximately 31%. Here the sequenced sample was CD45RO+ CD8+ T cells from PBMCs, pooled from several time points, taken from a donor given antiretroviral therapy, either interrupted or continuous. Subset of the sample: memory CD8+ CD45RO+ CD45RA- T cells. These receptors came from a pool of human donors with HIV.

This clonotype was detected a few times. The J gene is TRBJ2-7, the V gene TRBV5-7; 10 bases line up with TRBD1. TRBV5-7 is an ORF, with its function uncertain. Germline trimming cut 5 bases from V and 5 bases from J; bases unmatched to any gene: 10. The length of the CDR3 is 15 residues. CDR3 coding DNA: TGTGCCAGCAGAGCTGGGGGGACAGGGGTGGACGAGCAGTACTTC. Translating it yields CASRAGGTGVDEQYF.

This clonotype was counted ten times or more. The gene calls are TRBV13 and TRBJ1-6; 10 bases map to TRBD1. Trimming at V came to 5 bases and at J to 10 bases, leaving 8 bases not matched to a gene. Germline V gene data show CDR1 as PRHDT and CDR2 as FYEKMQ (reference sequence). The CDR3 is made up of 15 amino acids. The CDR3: CASSLQGTGVSPLHF. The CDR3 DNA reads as TGTGCCAGCAGCCTCCAGGGGACAGGGGTGTCACCCCTCCACTTT.

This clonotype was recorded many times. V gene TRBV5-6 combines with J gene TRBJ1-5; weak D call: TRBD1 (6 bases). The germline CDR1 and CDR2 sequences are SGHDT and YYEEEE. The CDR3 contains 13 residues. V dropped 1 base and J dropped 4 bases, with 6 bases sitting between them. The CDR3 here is CASSLTGNQPQHF. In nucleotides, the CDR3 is TGTGCCAGCAGCTTGACAGGGAATCAGCCCCAGCATTTT.

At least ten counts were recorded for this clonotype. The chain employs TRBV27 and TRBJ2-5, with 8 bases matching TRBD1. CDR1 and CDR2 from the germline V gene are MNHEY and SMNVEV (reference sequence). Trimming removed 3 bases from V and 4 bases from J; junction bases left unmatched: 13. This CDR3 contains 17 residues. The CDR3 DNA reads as TGTGCCAGCAGTTTCGAGGGAGCTGGGACAGGCCCAGAGACCCAGTACTTC. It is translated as CASSFEGAGTGPETQYF.

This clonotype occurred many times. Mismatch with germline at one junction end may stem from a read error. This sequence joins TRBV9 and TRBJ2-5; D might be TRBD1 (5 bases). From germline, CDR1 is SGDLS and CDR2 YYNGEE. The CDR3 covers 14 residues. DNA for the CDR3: TGTGCCAGCAGCGTAGAAGGTTTAGGGGCAGCAATCCTCTTC. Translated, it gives CASSVEGLGAAILF. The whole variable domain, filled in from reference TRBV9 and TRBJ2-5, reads DSGVTQTPKHLITATGQRVTLRCSPRSGDLSVYWYQQSLDQGLQFLIQYYNGEERAKGNILERFSAQQFPDLHSELNLSSLELGDSALYFCASSVEGLGAAILFGPGTRLLVL.

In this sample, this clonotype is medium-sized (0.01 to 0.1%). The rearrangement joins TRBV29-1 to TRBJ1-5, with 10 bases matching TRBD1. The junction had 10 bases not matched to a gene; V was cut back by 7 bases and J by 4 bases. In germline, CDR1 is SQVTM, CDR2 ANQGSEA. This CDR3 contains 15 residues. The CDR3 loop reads CSASSGTGVNQPQHF. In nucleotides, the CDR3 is TGCAGCGCCTCTTCCGGGACAGGGGTGAATCAGCCCCAGCATTTT. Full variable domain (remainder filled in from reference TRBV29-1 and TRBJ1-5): SAVISQKPSRDICQRGTSLTIQCQVDSQVTMMFWYRQQPGQSLTLIATANQGSEATYESGFVIDKFPISRPNLTFSTLTVSNMSPEDSSIYLCSASSGTGVNQPQHFGDGTRLSIL.

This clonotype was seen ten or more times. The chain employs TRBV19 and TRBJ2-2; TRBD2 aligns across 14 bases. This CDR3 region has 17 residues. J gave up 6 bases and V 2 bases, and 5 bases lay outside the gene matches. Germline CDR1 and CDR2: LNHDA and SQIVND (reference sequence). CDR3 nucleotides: TGTGCCAGTAGTATACAGGGGACTAGCGGGAGCTCCGGGGAGCTGTTTTTT. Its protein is CASSIQGTSGSSGELFF.

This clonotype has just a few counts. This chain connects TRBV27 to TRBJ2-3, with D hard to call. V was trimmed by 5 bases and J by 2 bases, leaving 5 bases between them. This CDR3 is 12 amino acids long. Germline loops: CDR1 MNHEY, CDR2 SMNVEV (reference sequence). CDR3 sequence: CASSGFTDTQYF. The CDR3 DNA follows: TGTGCCAGCAGTGGATTCACAGATACGCAGTATTTT.

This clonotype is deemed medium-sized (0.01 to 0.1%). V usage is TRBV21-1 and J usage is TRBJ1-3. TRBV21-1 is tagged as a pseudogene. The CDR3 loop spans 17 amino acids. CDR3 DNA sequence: TGTGCCAGCAGCAAAGGAGGAAGGAAGTCAGGTGGAAACACCATATATTTT. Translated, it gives CASSKGGRKSGGNTIYF.

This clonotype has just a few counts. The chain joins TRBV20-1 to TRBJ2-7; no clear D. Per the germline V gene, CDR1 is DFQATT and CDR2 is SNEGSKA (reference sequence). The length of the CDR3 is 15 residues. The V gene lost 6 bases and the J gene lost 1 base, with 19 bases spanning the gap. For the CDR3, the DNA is TGCAGTGCCCGAACCTCGACACCCCCATCCTACGAGCAGTACTTC. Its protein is CSARTSTPPSYEQYF.

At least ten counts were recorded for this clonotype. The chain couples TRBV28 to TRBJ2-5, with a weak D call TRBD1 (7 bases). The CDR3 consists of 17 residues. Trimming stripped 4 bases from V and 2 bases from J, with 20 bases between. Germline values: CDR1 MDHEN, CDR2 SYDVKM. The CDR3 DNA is TGTGCCAGCAGTTCCGAGAGGAGGGGGCGCGGGCAAGAGACCCAGTACTTC. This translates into CASSSERRGRGQETQYF.